Below, one T cell receptor beta chain is given with its context. Its target is unknown. This sample also contains other DNA sequences that code for the same CDR3. Looked up from germline, CDR1 is KGHSH and CDR2 is LQKENI. The CDR3 covers 13 residues. With 3 bases removed from V and 1 base from J, the gap between germline ends came to 7 bases. This record comes from a study of shared clonotypes between healthy human individuals. Looking at the study overall: Per donor, three plates held CD4 naive cells, three held CD4 memory, two held CD8 naive and one held CD8 memory.

Assay runs were performed at deep level. Repertoires were generated with immunoSEQ multiplex PCR, while TCRdb's copy carries only in-frame clones and drops some. The sample shows about 2.4 million clones, 85% to 95% of them seen only once. Study-wide results and limits: The four-donor shared clonotypes exceeded non-shared clonotypes in generation probability, with non-shared ones scoring lower.

This rearrangement joins TRBV18 to TRBJ2-7; tentatively, D is TRBD2 (6 bases). Sequencing input: naive CD4+ T cells sorted from blood. The subset denotes: CD45RA+ positively selected. This receptor was identified in a man between 18 and 35 years old in good health. The CDR3 DNA sequence: TGTGCCAGCTCACCCGGGACTTCCTACGAGCAGTACTTC. It yields the protein CASSPGTSYEQYF.